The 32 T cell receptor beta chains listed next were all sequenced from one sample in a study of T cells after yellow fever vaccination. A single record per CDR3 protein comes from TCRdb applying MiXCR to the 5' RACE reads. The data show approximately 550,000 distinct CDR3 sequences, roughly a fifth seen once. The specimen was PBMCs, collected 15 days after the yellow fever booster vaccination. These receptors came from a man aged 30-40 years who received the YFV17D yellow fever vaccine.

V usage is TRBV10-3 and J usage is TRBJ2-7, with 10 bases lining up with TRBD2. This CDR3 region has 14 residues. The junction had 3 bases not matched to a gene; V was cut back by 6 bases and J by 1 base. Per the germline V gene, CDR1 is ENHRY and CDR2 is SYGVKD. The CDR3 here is CAIRSGLASYEQYF. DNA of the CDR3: TGTGCCATCAGATCGGGACTAGCGTCCTACGAGCAGTACTTC.

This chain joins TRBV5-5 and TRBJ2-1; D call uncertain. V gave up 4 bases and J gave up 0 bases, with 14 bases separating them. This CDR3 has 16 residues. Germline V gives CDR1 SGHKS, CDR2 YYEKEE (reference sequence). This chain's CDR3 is CASSPPLGSSYNEQFF. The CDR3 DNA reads TGTGCCAGCAGCCCACCCCTCGGTAGCTCCTACAATGAGCAGTTCTTC.

Here the CDR3 reads CASSLGVDNSPLHF. CDR3 DNA sequence: TGTGCCAGCAGCTTAGGAGTTGATAATTCACCCCTCCACTTT. The chain recombines TRBV7-9 with TRBJ1-6, with unresolved D. The CDR3 contains 14 residues. V was shortened by 1 base and J by 5 bases, with 6 bases between the two germline ends. Germline loops: CDR1 SEHNR, CDR2 FQNEAQ (reference sequence).

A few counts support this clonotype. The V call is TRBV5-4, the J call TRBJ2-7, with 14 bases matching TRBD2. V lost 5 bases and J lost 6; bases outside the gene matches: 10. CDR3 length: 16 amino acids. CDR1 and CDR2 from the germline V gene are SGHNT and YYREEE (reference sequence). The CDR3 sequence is CASRLTSGRVDCEQYF. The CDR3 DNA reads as TGTGCCAGCAGGCTGACTAGCGGGAGGGTTGATTGCGAGCAGTACTTC.

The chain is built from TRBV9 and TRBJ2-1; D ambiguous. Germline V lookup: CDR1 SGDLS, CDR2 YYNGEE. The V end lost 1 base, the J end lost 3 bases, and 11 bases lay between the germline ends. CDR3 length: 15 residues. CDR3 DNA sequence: TGTGCCAGCAGCGTACTAATCGCTAACTACAATGAGCAGTTCTTC. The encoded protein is CASSVLIANYNEQFF.

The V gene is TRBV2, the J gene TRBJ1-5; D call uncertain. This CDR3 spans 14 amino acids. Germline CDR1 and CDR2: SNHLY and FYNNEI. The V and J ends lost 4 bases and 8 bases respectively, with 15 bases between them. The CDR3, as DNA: TGTGCCAGCAGTGCAGCGGGGATTAACGAGCCCCAGCATTTT. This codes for CASSAAGINEPQHF.

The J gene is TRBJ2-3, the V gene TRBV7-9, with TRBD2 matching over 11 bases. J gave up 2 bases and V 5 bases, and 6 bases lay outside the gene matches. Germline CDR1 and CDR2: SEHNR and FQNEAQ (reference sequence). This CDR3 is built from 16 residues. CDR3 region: CASSPGTSGDTDTQYF. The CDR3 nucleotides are TGTGCCAGCAGCCCAGGGACTAGCGGAGACACAGATACGCAGTATTTT.

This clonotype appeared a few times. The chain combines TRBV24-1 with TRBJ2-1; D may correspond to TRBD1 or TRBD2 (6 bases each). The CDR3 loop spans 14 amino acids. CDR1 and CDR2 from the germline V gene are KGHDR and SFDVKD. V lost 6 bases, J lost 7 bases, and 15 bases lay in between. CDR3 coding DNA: TGTGCCACCAGTCTGGGCACAGGGAGGAATGAGCAGTTCTTC. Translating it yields CATSLGTGRNEQFF.

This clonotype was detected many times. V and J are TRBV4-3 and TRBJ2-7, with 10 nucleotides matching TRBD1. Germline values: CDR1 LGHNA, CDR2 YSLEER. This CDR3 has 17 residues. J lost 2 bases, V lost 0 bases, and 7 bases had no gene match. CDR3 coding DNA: TGCGCCAGCAGCCAAGATTGGGCGGGACAGGGGACCTACGAGCAGTACTTC. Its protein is CASSQDWAGQGTYEQYF.

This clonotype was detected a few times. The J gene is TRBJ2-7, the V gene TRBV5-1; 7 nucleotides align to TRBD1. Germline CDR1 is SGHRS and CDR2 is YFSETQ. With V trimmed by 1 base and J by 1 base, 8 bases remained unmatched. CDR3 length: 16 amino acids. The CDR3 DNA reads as TGCGCCAGCAGCTTGCTCTTCGGGACAGTATCCTACGAGCAGTACTTC. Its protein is CASSLLFGTVSYEQYF. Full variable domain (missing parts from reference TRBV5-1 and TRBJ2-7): KAGVTQTPRYLIKTRGQQVTLSCSPISGHRSVSWYQQTPGQGLQFLFEYFSETQRNKGNFPGRFSGRQFSNSRSEMNVSTLELGDSALYLCASSLLFGTVSYEQYFGPGTRLTVT.

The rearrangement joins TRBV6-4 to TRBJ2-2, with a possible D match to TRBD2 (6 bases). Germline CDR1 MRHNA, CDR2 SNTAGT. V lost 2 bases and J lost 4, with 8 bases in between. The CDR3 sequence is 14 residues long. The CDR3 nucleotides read TGTGCCAGCAGTGACCTCGGGAGCACCGGGGAGCTGTTTTTT. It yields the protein CASSDLGSTGELFF.

For the CDR3, the DNA is TGCAGTGCTAGAGGAGGCCTAGCGGGATACGAGACAGATACGCAGTATTTT. It specifies CSARGGLAGYETDTQYF. The chain couples TRBV20-1 to TRBJ2-3, with 9 bases identical to TRBD2. Germline V lookup: CDR1 DFQATT, CDR2 SNEGSKA (reference sequence). The CDR3 consists of 17 residues. With V trimmed by 1 base and J by 3 bases, 11 bases remained unmatched.

The CDR3 spells CSGTFTASEAFF. The CDR3 coding sequence is TGCAGTGGTACCTTCACAGCCTCTGAAGCTTTCTTT. The genes are TRBV20-1 and TRBJ1-1; D gene uncertain. From germline, CDR1 is DFQATT and CDR2 SNEGSKA (reference sequence). The CDR3 runs to 12 residues. V lost 7 bases to trimming and J lost 6 bases, with 15 bases between them.

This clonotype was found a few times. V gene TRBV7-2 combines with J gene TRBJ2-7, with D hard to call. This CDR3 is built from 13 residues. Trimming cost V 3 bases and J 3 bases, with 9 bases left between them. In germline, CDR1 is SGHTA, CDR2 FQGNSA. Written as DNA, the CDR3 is TGTGCCAGCAGCTTTCACGGCGACTACGAGCAGTACTTC. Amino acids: CASSFHGDYEQYF.

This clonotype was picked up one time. The CDR3 is CSARPDSYGANVLTF. As DNA, the CDR3 is TGCAGTGCTAGACCCGACAGCTACGGGGCCAACGTCCTGACTTTC. The chain combines TRBV20-1 with TRBJ2-6, with a tentative D call TRBD1 (5 bases). V lost 2 bases, J lost 4 bases, and 12 bases lay in between. CDR1 is DFQATT and CDR2 is SNEGSKA in the germline V gene (reference sequence). CDR3 length: 15 amino acids.

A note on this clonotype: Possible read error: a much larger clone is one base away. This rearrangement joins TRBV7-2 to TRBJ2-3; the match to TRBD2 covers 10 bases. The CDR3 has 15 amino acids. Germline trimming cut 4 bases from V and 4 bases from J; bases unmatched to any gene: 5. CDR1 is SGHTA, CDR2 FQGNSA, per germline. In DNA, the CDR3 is TGTGCCAGCAGCTCGGGACTAGCGAGAGCAGATACGCAGTATTTT. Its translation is CASSSGLARADTQYF.

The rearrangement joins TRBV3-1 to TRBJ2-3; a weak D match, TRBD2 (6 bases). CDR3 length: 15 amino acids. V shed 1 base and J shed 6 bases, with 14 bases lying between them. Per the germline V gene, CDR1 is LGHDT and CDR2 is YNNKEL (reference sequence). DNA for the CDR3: TGTGCCAGCAGCCAAGGCGGGGCGGGGAGGGATACGCAGTATTTT. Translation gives CASSQGGAGRDTQYF.

In nucleotides, the CDR3 is TGTGCCAGCAGCCAGGGGGTTCGGAGCACAGATACGCAGTATTTT. Translated, it gives CASSQGVRSTDTQYF. V gene TRBV7-3 combines with J gene TRBJ2-3; 7 nucleotides line up with TRBD1. With 5 bases clipped from V and 0 bases from J, the junction kept 5 bases outside the gene matches. The V gene's germline CDR1 is SGHTA and CDR2 FQGTGA. CDR3 length equals 15 residues.

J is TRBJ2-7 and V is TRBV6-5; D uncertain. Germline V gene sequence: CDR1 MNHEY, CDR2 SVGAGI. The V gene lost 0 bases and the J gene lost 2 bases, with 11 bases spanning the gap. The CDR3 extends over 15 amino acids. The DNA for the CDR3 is TGTGCCAGCAGTTACTCTGGCGAACTTACCTACGAGCAGTACTTC. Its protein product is CASSYSGELTYEQYF.

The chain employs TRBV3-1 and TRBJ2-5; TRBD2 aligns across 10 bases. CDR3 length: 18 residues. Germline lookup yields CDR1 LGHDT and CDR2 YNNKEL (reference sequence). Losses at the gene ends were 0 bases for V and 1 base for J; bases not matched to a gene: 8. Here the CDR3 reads CASSQDTSGARLQETQYF. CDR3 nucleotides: TGTGCCAGCAGCCAAGATACTAGCGGGGCCCGTCTCCAAGAGACCCAGTACTTC.

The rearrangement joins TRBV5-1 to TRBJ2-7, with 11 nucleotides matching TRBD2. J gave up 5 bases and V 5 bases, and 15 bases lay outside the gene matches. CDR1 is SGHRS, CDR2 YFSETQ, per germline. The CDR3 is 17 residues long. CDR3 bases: TGCGCCAGCAGACCGACAGCTTTCCCTAGCGGGAGGAACGAGCAGTACTTC. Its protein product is CASRPTAFPSGRNEQYF.

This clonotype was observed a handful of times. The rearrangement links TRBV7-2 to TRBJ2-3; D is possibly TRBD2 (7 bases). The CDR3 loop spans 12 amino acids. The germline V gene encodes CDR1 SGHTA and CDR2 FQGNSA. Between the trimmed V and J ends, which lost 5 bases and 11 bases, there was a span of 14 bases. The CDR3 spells CASSLRGGVQYF. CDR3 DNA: TGTGCCAGCAGCCTAAGGGGGGGGGTGCAGTATTTT.

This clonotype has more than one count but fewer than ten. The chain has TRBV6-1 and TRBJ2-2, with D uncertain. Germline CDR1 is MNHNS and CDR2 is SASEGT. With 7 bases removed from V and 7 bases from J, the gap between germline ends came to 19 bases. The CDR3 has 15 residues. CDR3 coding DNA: TGTGCCAGCACCAATCAGGAAACCCTCCGCGGGGAGCTGTTTTTT. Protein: CASTNQETLRGELFF.

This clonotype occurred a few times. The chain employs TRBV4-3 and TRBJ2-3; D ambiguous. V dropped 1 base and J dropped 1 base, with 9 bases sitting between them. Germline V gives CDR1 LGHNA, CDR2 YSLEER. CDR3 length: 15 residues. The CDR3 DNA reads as TGCGCCAGCAGCCAAGCTGGGTACCGCACAGATACGCAGTATTTT. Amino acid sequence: CASSQAGYRTDTQYF.

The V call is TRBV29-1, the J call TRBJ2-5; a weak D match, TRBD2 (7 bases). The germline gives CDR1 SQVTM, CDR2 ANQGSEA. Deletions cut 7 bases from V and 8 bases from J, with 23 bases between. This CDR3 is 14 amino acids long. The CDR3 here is CSADLRGHGETQYF. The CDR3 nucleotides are TGCAGCGCTGACCTGCGGGGGCACGGTGAAACCCAGTACTTC.

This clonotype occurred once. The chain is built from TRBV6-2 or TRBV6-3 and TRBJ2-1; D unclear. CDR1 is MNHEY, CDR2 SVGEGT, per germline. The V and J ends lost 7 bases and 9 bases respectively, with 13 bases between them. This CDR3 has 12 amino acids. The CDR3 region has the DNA TGTGCCAGCATGAAGGGTCCCAGTGAGCAGTTCTTC. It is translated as CASMKGPSEQFF.

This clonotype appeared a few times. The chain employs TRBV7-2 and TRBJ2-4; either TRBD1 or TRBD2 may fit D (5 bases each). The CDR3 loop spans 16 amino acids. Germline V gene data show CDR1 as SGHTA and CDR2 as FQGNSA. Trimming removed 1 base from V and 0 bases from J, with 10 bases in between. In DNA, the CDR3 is TGTGCCAGCAGCTTAGACGGGGCCTTAGCCAAAAACATTCAGTACTTC. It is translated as CASSLDGALAKNIQYF. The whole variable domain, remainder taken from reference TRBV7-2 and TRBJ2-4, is GAGVSQSPSNKVTEKGKDVELRCDPISGHTALYWYRQSLGQGLEFLIYFQGNSAPDKSGLPSDRFSAERTGGSVSTLTIQRTQQEDSAVYLCASSLDGALAKNIQYFGAGTRLSVL.

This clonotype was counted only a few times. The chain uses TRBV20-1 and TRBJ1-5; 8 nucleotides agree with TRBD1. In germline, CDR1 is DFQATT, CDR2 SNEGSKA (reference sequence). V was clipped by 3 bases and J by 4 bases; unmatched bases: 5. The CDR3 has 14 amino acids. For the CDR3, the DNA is TGCAGTGCTAGGGGAGACAGGGGTAATCAGCCCCAGCATTTT. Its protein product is CSARGDRGNQPQHF.

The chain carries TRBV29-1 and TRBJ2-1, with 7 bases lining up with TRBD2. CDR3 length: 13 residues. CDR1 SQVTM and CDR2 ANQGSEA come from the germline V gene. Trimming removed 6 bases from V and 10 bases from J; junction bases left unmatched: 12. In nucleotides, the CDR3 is TGCAGCGTCGGGAGGCCCCCGGTTCGGGAGCAGTTCTTC. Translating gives CSVGRPPVREQFF.

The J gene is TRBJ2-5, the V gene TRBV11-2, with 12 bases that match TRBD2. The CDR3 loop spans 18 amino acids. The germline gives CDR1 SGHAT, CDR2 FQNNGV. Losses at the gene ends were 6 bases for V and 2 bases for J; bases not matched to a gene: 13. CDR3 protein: CASRTIPGTSGYQETQYF. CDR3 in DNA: TGTGCCAGCAGAACCATACCCGGGACTAGCGGGTATCAAGAGACCCAGTACTTC.

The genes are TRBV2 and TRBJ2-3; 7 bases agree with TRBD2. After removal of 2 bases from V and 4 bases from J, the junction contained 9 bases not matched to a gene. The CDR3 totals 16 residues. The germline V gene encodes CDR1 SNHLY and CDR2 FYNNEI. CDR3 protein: CASSEPRGGLADTQYF. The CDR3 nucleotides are TGTGCCAGCAGTGAACCCCGGGGAGGGTTGGCAGATACGCAGTATTTT.

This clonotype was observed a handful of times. The CDR3 region has the DNA TGCAGTGCGAAATGGTTTGGGGACTACGAGCAGTACTTC. Translation: CSAKWFGDYEQYF. The V and J genes are TRBV20-1 and TRBJ2-7, with D uncertain. The CDR3 extends over 13 amino acids. Trimming removed 6 bases from V and 3 bases from J, with 15 bases in between. Looked up from germline, CDR1 is DFQATT and CDR2 is SNEGSKA (reference sequence).